The clone carrying this T cell receptor (beta chain) appeared many times. The antigen is unknown. This sample stems from a study of human T cells and chemical hapten exposure. At the level of the study: The study traced per-sample TCR yield variation mainly to small differences in pooled library volumes.

Study-wide findings and caveats: No change in TCRs above 1 in 1000 frequency was produced by DPC sensitization.

The library put unique molecular identifiers onto individual cDNA molecules. In the source study's methods: Counting gave a median of roughly 100,000 TCRs per sample, with values ranging from 23,224 to 690,600. TCRdb recomputed calls from the RACE reads with MiXCR, one row per CDR3 protein. The V and J calls were determined by TCRdb, not by the authors. Altogether 65,000 to 95,000 distinct CDR3 sequences are present, approximately 8.6% being singletons, with the ten largest covering 1.7%. Regarding time point: healthy volunteer bleed at 6 weeks. Extraction of total RNA was performed on unfractionated whole blood. This TCR derives from a female donor in good health. Some clones in this sample may be carry-over from other donors' samples. The source material was whole blood.

The CDR3 loop reads CSAPPSHETGVYGYTF. CDR3 coding DNA: TGCAGTGCTCCCCCCTCGCACGAAACGGGAGTCTATGGCTACACCTTC. The rearrangement joins TRBV20-1 to TRBJ1-2; D unclear. The V end was cut by 5 bases, the J end by 4 bases, with 23 bases between. The CDR3 length is 16 residues. The germline V gene has CDR1 DFQATT and CDR2 SNEGSKA (reference sequence).